This TCR beta chain was retrieved from a study of blood T cell repertoires in COVID-19. Overall study: PBMCs, B-cell-depleted T cells, or T cells were the source of the cDNA or gDNA that made up the material.

As originally analysed: Counts of nucleated cells, estimated from reference gene primer amplification, were obtained. Only in-frame clones appear in the TCRdb table, and some are missing; sequencing was by immunoSEQ multiplex PCR. V and J calls and clone size are copied from that table; D and trimming were computed from the DNA. Of 180,000 or so clones listed, approximately 83% are singletons. The germline CDR1 and CDR2 sequences are SGHNT and YYREEE (reference sequence). J lost 0 bases, V lost 1 base, and 3 bases had no gene match. The CDR3 loop spans 15 amino acids. V is TRBV5-4 and J is TRBJ2-7; 8 bases align to TRBD2. Sequenced input: peripheral blood. The TCR sequence derives from a man aged 60 to 75 with acute or convalescent COVID-19. In DNA form, the CDR3 reads TGTGCCAGCAGCTTGCGGGCGGGGGGCTCCTACGAGCAGTACTTC. Translation: CASSLRAGGSYEQYF.